This T cell receptor beta chain came from a study of blood T cell repertoires in COVID-19. Across the study: From the United States, Italy and Spain came samples of acute and convalescent COVID-19.

The table lists this clone with a few counts. Per the germline V gene, CDR1 is GTSNPN and CDR2 is SVGIG (reference sequence). The J segment lost 8 bases and the V segment lost 2 bases, leaving 4 bases of the junction unmatched. This CDR3 has 14 amino acids. Profiling relied on immunoSEQ multiplex PCR, and the TCRdb table lists in-frame clones only, not all of them. The sample records 200,000 to 250,000 clones, about 84% being singletons. This chain joins TRBV30 and TRBJ1-6; 9 nucleotides line up with TRBD1. Sequenced: PBMCs or T cells enriched from blood (not recorded which). The clonotype was recovered from a woman between 50 and 59 years old who had recovered from COVID-19. The CDR3 is CAWSRDREHSPLHF. The CDR3 coding sequence is TGTGCCTGGAGTCGGGACAGGGAGCATTCACCCCTCCACTTT.